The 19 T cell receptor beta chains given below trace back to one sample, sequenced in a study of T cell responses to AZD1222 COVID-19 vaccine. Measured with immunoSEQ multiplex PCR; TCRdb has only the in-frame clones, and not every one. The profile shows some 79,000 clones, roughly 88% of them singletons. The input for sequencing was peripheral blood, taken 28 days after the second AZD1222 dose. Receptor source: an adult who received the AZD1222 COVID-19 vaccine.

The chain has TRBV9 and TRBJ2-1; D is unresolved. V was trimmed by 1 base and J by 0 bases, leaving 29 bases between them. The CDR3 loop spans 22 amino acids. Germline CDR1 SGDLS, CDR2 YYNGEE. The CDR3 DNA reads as TGTGCCAGCAGCGTAACCCTGTTGGTGAGCGAACCTACTCGGCCCTCCTACAATGAGCAGTTCTTC. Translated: CASSVTLLVSEPTRPSYNEQFF.

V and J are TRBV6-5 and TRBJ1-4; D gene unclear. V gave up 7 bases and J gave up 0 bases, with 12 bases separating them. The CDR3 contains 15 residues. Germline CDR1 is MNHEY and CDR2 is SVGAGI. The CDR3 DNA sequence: TGTGCCAGCACTCCGGACCGTGCAACTAATGAAAAACTGTTTTTT. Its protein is CASTPDRATNEKLFF.

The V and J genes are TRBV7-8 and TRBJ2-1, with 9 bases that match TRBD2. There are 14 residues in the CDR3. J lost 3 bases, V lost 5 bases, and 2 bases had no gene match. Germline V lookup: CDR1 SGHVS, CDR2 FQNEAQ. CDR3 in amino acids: CASSRLAVYNEQFF. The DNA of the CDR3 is TGTGCCAGCAGCCGACTAGCGGTCTACAATGAGCAGTTCTTC.

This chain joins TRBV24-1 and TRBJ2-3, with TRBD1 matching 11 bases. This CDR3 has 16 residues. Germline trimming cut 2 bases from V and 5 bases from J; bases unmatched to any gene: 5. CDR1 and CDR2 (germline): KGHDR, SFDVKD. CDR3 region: CATSDWTGGAGDTQYF. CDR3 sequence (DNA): TGTGCCACCAGTGATTGGACAGGGGGCGCGGGAGATACGCAGTATTTT.

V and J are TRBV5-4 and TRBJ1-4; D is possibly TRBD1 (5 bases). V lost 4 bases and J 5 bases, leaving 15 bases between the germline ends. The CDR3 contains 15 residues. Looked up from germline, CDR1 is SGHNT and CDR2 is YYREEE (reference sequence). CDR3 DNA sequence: TGTGCCAGCAGCCAGCTCGGAGGGGTGAATGAAAAACTGTTTTTT. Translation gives CASSQLGGVNEKLFF.

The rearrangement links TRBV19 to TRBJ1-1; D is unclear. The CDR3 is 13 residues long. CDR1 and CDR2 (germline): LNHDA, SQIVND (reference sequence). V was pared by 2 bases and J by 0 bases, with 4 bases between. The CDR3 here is CASSISVNTEAFF. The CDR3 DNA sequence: TGTGCCAGTAGTATATCCGTGAACACTGAAGCTTTCTTT.

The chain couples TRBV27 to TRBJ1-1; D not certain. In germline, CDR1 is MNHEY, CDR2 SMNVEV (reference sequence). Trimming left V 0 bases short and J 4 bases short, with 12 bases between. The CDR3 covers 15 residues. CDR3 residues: CASSLSRPAGTEAFF. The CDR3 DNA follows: TGTGCCAGCAGTTTATCGAGGCCCGCGGGCACTGAAGCTTTCTTT.

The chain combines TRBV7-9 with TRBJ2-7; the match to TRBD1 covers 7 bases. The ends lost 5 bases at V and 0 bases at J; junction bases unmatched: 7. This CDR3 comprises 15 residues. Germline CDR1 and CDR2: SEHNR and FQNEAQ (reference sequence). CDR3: CASSPRDSISYEQYF. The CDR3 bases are TGTGCCAGCAGCCCCAGGGACAGCATCTCCTACGAGCAGTACTTC.

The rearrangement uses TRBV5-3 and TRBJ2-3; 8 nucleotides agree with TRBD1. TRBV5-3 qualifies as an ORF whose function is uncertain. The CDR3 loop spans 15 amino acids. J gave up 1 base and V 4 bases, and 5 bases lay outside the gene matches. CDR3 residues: CARSTGQGGTDTQYF. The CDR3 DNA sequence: TGTGCCAGAAGCACCGGACAGGGCGGCACAGATACGCAGTATTTT.

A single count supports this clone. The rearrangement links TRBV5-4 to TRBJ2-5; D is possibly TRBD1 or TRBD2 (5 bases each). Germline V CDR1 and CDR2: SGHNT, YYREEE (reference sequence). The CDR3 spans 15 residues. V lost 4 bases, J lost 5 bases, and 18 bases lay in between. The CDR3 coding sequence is TGTGCCAGCAGCGCAAAAGGGGACCACGGGGAGACCCAGTACTTC. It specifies CASSAKGDHGETQYF. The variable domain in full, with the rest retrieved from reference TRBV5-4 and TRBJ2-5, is ETGVTQSPTHLIKTRGQQVTLRCSSQSGHNTVSWYQQALGQGPQFIFQYYREEENGRGNFPPRFSGLQFPNYSSELNVNALELDDSALYLCASSAKGDHGETQYFGPGTRLLVL.

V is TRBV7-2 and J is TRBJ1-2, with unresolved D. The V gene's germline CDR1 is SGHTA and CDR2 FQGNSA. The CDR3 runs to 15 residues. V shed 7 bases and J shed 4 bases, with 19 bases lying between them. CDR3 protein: CASKINPSGSYGYTF. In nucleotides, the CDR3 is TGTGCCAGCAAGATTAATCCCTCAGGTAGCTATGGCTACACCTTC.

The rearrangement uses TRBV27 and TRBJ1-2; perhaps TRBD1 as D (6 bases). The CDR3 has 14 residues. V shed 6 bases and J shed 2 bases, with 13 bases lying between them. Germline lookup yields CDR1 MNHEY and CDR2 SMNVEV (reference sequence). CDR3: CASRRDGTNYGYTF. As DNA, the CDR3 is TGTGCCAGCAGGAGGGACGGGACAAACTATGGCTACACCTTC.

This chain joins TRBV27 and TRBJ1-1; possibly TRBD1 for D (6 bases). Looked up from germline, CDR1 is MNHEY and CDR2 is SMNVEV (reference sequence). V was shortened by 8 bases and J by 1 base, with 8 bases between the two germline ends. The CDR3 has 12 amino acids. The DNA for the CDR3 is TGTGCCAGCGGACAGACGAACACTGAAGCTTTCTTT. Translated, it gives CASGQTNTEAFF.

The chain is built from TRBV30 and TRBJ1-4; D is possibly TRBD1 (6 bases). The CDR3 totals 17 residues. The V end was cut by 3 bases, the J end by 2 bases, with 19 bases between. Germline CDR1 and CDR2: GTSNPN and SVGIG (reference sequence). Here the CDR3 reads CAWSARGGVSTNEKLFF. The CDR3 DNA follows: TGTGCCTGGAGCGCCCGGGGGGGCGTATCCACTAATGAAAAACTGTTTTTT.

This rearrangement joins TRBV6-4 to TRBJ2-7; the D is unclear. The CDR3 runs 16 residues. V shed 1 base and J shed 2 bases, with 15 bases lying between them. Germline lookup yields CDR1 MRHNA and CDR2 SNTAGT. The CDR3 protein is CASSDFRNRKTYEQYF. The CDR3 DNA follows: TGTGCCAGCAGTGACTTCCGCAATAGGAAGACCTACGAGCAGTACTTC.

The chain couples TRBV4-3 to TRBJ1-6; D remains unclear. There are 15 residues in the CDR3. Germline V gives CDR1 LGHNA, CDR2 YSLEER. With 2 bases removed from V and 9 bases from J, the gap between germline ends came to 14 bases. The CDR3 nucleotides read TGCGCCAGCAGCCAACCCGGGCAGGCGGGTTCACCCCTCCACTTT. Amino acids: CASSQPGQAGSPLHF.

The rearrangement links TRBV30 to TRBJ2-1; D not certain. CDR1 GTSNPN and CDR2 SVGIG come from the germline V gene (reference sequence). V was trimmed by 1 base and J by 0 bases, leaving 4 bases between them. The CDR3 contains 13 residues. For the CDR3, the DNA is TGTGCCTGGAGTGCGGTCTCCTACAATGAGCAGTTCTTC. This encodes CAWSAVSYNEQFF.

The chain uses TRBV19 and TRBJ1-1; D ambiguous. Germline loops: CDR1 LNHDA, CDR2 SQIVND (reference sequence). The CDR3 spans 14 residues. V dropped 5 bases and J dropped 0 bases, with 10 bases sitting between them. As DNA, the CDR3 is TGTGCCAGTAGTCCCCCGAGGCTGAACACTGAAGCTTTCTTT. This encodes CASSPPRLNTEAFF.

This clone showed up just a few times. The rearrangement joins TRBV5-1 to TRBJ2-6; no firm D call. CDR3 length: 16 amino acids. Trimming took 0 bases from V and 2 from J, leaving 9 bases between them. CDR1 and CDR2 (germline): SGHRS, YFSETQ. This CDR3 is CASSLGGVTGANVLTF. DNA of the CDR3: TGCGCCAGCAGCTTGGGAGGAGTTACTGGGGCCAACGTCCTGACTTTC.